This T cell receptor beta chain was found in a study of shared clonotypes between healthy human individuals. Study outcomes and limitations: Naive CD4 clonotypes overlapped across a few donors at roughly 5.1%.

From CD4+ cells came CD45RA+ naive and CD45RA-negative memory subsets. The table came from immunoSEQ multiplex PCR; TCRdb's copy has only in-frame clones and leaves some out. The table includes about 680,000 clones, 73% detected once. Germline V gene sequence: CDR1 SGHTA, CDR2 FQGNSA. The junction had 4 bases not matched to a gene; V was cut back by 5 bases and J by 2 bases. The CDR3 is made up of 15 amino acids. This clone turned up a few times. Its specificity is not known. The rearrangement links TRBV7-2 to TRBJ2-1; 9 bases are shared with TRBD1. The sequence was collected from a woman aged 25 to 45 in good health. The source material was memory CD4+ T cells sorted from blood. Sample subset: CD45RA-negative fraction. CDR3 amino acids: CASSDGQGTYNEQFF. In DNA form, the CDR3 reads TGTGCCAGCAGCGACGGACAGGGGACCTACAATGAGCAGTTCTTC. The full variable domain, completed using reference TRBV7-2 and TRBJ2-1, is GAGVSQSPSNKVTEKGKDVELRCDPISGHTALYWYRQSLGQGLEFLIYFQGNSAPDKSGLPSDRFSAERTGGSVSTLTIQRTQQEDSAVYLCASSDGQGTYNEQFFGPGTRLTVL.